The present TCR beta chain was sequenced within a study of T-cell memory formation after mild COVID-19. TCRdb itself ran the 5' RACE reads through MiXCR, one entry per CDR3 protein. The sample lists roughly 40,000 distinct CDR3 sequences; 7.3% were seen once. General observations from the study: Shrinking CD4+ clones were chiefly CM and EM; CD8+ ones were chiefly EMRA. Several responding clones turned up in pre-infection memory, indicating that cross-reactive memory may have taken part.

This clonotype has a count of ten or more. Its antigen is not known. The germline V gene has CDR1 SGHDT and CDR2 YYEEEE. This CDR3 spans 15 amino acids. V shed 4 bases and J shed 0 bases, with 10 bases lying between them. Sequenced: PBMCs or a T cell subset sorted from them (not recorded which). The TCR sequence derives from a man younger than 30 who had mild COVID-19 (a few samples of this study predate the infection). Cell type and time point are not known. The chain links TRBV5-6 to TRBJ2-2; no clear D gene. The CDR3 reads CASSPLGANTGELFF. In DNA, the CDR3 is TGTGCCAGCAGCCCCTTGGGTGCGAACACCGGGGAGCTGTTTTTT.